Shown below are 28 T cell receptor beta chains from a single sample sequenced in a study of cytomegalovirus exposure and HLA in healthy donors. The PCR employed 60 Vbeta primers together with 13 Jbeta primers. Repertoires were generated with immunoSEQ multiplex PCR, while TCRdb's copy carries only in-frame clones and drops some. The data hold about 36,000 clones, with 55% to 75% observed a single time. Sequenced sample: PBMCs. The receptors come from a man aged 25 to 45 in good health and CMV-seronegative.

The J gene is TRBJ1-2, the V gene TRBV19; 10 nucleotides agree with TRBD1. After removal of 5 bases from V and 7 bases from J, the junction contained 4 bases not matched to a gene. This CDR3 spans 13 amino acids. Per the germline V gene, CDR1 is LNHDA and CDR2 is SQIVND (reference sequence). The CDR3 nucleotides read TGTGCCAGTAGTCTGGACAGGGGGTCTGGCTACACCTTC. It is translated as CASSLDRGSGYTF.

This clone has just one count. The rearrangement links TRBV11-2 to TRBJ1-1; 7 bases are shared with TRBD1. The CDR3 is 15 amino acids. CDR1 is SGHAT and CDR2 is FQNNGV in the germline V gene. The trim removed 4 bases at V and 1 base at J, leaving 6 bases unmatched. The CDR3 loop is CASSWTGQPNTEAFF. CDR3 DNA sequence: TGTGCCAGCAGCTGGACGGGACAGCCGAACACTGAAGCTTTCTTT.

This chain links TRBV5-1 with TRBJ2-6, with 10 positions matching TRBD1. V lost 4 bases and J lost 3; bases outside the gene matches: 7. The CDR3 has 17 residues. Germline V gene lookup returns CDR1 SGHRS and CDR2 YFSETQ. DNA of the CDR3: TGCGCCAGCAGCCACGGGACAGGGGTAGATGGGGCCAACGTCCTGACTTTC. Translation gives CASSHGTGVDGANVLTF.

This clone appeared once. This rearrangement joins TRBV6-6 to TRBJ2-1; TRBD2 aligns across 9 bases. The CDR3 covers 15 residues. Germline CDR1 MNHNY, CDR2 SVGAGI (reference sequence). V trimming: 1 base; J trimming: 5 bases; junction bases outside the gene matches: 3. The CDR3 here is CASSYLAGGNNEQFF. The CDR3 nucleotides read TGTGCCAGCAGTTACTTGGCGGGGGGGAACAATGAGCAGTTCTTC.

V and J are TRBV7-2 and TRBJ1-1; D is uncertain. The germline V gene encodes CDR1 SGHTA and CDR2 FQGNSA. Trimming shortened V by 5 bases and J by 1 base, and 8 bases separated the two germline ends. The CDR3 totals 13 residues. In nucleotides, the CDR3 is TGTGCCAGCAGCAGTCGGGGGAACACTGAAGCTTTCTTT. It yields the protein CASSSRGNTEAFF.

This chain connects TRBV6-1 to TRBJ1-5; TRBD1 might be the D (5 bases). The CDR3 has 12 residues. V was cut by 6 bases and J by 6 bases, with 9 bases left in between. The V gene's germline CDR1 is MNHNS and CDR2 SASEGT. CDR3 amino acids: CASRGGVQPQHF. The CDR3 DNA is TGTGCCAGCAGAGGAGGGGTTCAGCCCCAGCATTTT.

The rearrangement links TRBV2 to TRBJ2-7; a possible D gene is TRBD2 (5 bases). Germline CDR1 and CDR2: SNHLY and FYNNEI. There are 11 residues in the CDR3. V was cut by 5 bases and J by 5 bases, with 7 bases left in between. The CDR3 nucleotides are TGTGCCAGCAGTCTGAGGGACGAGCAGTACTTC. Protein sequence: CASSLRDEQYF. Variable domain in full (rest from reference TRBV2 and TRBJ2-7): EPEVTQTPSHQVTQMGQEVILRCVPISNHLYFYWYRQILGQKVEFLVSFYNNEISEKSEIFDDQFSVERPDGSNFTLKIRSTKLEDSAMYFCASSLRDEQYFGPGTRLTVT.

The chain couples TRBV19 to TRBJ2-4, with D perhaps TRBD2 (5 bases). The CDR3 extends over 13 amino acids. Germline CDR1 is LNHDA and CDR2 is SQIVND (reference sequence). V was clipped by 4 bases and J by 8 bases, with 12 bases between them. The DNA for the CDR3 is TGTGCCAGTAGTAACCGGGCGAGGGACATTCAGTACTTC. Residues: CASSNRARDIQYF.

The chain links TRBV7-2 to TRBJ2-5; D might be TRBD1 (5 bases). CDR1 and CDR2 (germline): SGHTA, FQGNSA. Between the trimmed V and J ends, which lost 5 bases and 11 bases, there was a span of 18 bases. The length of the CDR3 is 13 residues. The CDR3 loop is CASSLDFGRDQYF. As DNA, the CDR3 is TGTGCCAGCAGCCTCGATTTTGGCAGGGATCAGTACTTC.

The chain combines TRBV6-5 with TRBJ1-1; D is unclear. Germline V lookup: CDR1 MNHEY, CDR2 SVGAGI. The V and J ends lost 3 bases and 1 base respectively, with 6 bases between them. CDR3 length: 13 amino acids. CDR3 in DNA: TGTGCCAGCAGTTATGAGGGGAACACTGAAGCTTTCTTT. This translates into CASSYEGNTEAFF.

V and J are TRBV4-3 and TRBJ2-2; D gene ambiguous. Germline V gives CDR1 LGHNA, CDR2 YSLEER. The CDR3 consists of 14 residues. The ends were cut back, 6 bases at V and 0 bases at J, with 8 bases in the middle. The CDR3 here is CASRSRSNTGELFF. The DNA of the CDR3 is TGCGCCAGCAGGTCGAGGTCGAACACCGGGGAGCTGTTTTTT.

The CDR3 nucleotides read TGTGCCAGCAGCTTACCCCCTAGCGGGAGGCACTTCTCCTACGAGCAGTACTTC. Residues: CASSLPPSGRHFSYEQYF. The V call is TRBV11-2, the J call TRBJ2-7, with 11 positions matching TRBD2. V shed 2 bases and J 0 bases; nucleotides not matched to a gene: 9. There are 18 residues in the CDR3. Germline CDR1 reads SGHAT; CDR2 reads FQNNGV.

The rearrangement uses TRBV28 and TRBJ1-1; D gene unclear. The germline V and J ends were trimmed by 2 bases and 6 bases, with 7 bases remaining between them. The CDR3 sequence is 12 residues long. Germline values: CDR1 MDHEN, CDR2 SYDVKM. CDR3 in DNA: TGTGCCAGCAGTTTAAATCTAGCTGAAGCTTTCTTT. Translation: CASSLNLAEAFF.

The V and J genes are TRBV9 and TRBJ2-7; TRBD2 matches at 10 bases. The germline gives CDR1 SGDLS, CDR2 YYNGEE. V trimming: 3 bases; J trimming: 1 base; junction bases outside the gene matches: 4. The CDR3 consists of 15 residues. As DNA, the CDR3 is TGTGCCAGCAGCGGGCCGGGACTAGCGTCCTACGAGCAGTACTTC. Translation: CASSGPGLASYEQYF.

V and J are TRBV6-5 and TRBJ2-7; D might be TRBD1 (6 bases). This CDR3 region has 14 residues. Germline V CDR1 and CDR2: MNHEY, SVGAGI. V was shortened by 8 bases and J by 2 bases, with 16 bases between the two germline ends. The CDR3 loop reads CASYPRDMPYEQYF. The DNA of the CDR3 is TGTGCCAGCTACCCCCGGGACATGCCCTACGAGCAGTACTTC.

This clone occurred a few times. The V and J genes are TRBV2 and TRBJ2-1; the D is unclear. Trimming stripped 4 bases from V and 8 bases from J, with 6 bases between. The CDR3 is 11 amino acids. The germline V gene encodes CDR1 SNHLY and CDR2 FYNNEI. CDR3 coding DNA: TGTGCCAGCAGTGGTGAGGATGAGCAGTTCTTC. Protein sequence: CASSGEDEQFF.

This clone appeared a few times. The rearrangement uses TRBV6-6 and TRBJ1-1, with a possible D match to TRBD1 (6 bases). V was clipped by 9 bases and J by 1 base, with 12 bases between them. Per germline, CDR1 MNHNY and CDR2 SVGAGI (reference sequence). The CDR3 runs 13 residues. CDR3 nucleotides: TGTGCCAGTATTTTACAGGGGAACACTGAAGCTTTCTTT. Amino acids: CASILQGNTEAFF.

The genes are TRBV5-1 and TRBJ2-1, with TRBD1 identical over 9 bases. With V trimmed by 0 bases and J by 4 bases, 2 bases remained unmatched. CDR1 SGHRS and CDR2 YFSETQ come from the germline V gene. The CDR3 extends over 15 amino acids. As DNA, the CDR3 is TGCGCCAGCAGCTTGGGGACAGGGGAATACAATGAGCAGTTCTTC. Translation gives CASSLGTGEYNEQFF.

The CDR3 sequence is CASSLQSGGSYEQYF. DNA for the CDR3: TGTGCCAGCAGCCTACAGAGCGGGGGCTCCTACGAGCAGTACTTC. This rearrangement joins TRBV6-1 to TRBJ2-7; the match to TRBD2 covers 8 bases. Germline CDR1 and CDR2: MNHNS and SASEGT. This CDR3 has 15 amino acids. V shed 6 bases, J shed 0 bases, and the junction held 7 bases outside the gene matches.

The count of this clone is one. The junction shows a germline mismatch at one end, possibly a read error. The chain combines TRBV6-5 with TRBJ2-1; tentatively, D is TRBD1 (6 bases). The CDR3 spans 14 residues. Germline V gene sequence: CDR1 MNHEY, CDR2 SVGAGI. In nucleotides, the CDR3 is TGCGCCAGCAGTTTTAGACAGGCCTACAATGAGCAGTTCTTC. This codes for CASSFRQAYNEQFF.

The chain has TRBV15 and TRBJ2-5; 7 bases are a match to TRBD1. This CDR3 spans 14 amino acids. The V and J ends lost 4 bases and 1 base, in that order; junction bases with no gene match: 3. Germline V gives CDR1 LNHNV, CDR2 YYDKDF (reference sequence). The CDR3 region has the DNA TGTGCCACCAGCAAGAGGGACAGCCAAGAGACCCAGTACTTC. It yields the protein CATSKRDSQETQYF.

V and J are TRBV6-5 and TRBJ2-7; 12 bases map to TRBD1. The CDR3 consists of 15 residues. In germline, CDR1 is MNHEY, CDR2 SVGAGI. The trim removed 4 bases at V and 5 bases at J, leaving 6 bases unmatched. This CDR3 reads CASSSGTGGSHEQYF. In DNA form, the CDR3 reads TGTGCCAGCAGTTCCGGGACAGGGGGCTCTCACGAGCAGTACTTC.

V gene TRBV10-3 combines with J gene TRBJ1-1; 8 bases map to TRBD1. The length of the CDR3 is 13 residues. V was clipped by 7 bases and J by 3 bases; unmatched bases: 4. From germline, CDR1 is ENHRY and CDR2 SYGVKD. CDR3 bases: TGTGCCATCACCGTGACAGGGGACACTGAAGCTTTCTTT. This gives the protein CAITVTGDTEAFF.

This chain connects TRBV29-1 to TRBJ1-4; perhaps TRBD1 as D (5 bases). The V end lost 1 base, the J end lost 3 bases, and 9 bases lay between the germline ends. In germline, CDR1 is SQVTM, CDR2 ANQGSEA. The CDR3 runs to 14 residues. The CDR3 reads CSVEGGRSNEKLFF. The CDR3 nucleotides are TGCAGCGTTGAAGGGGGCAGGTCTAATGAAAAACTGTTTTTT.

DNA for the CDR3: TGTACCCCCCAGACTAATAATTCACCCCTCCACTTT. Translated, it gives CTPQTNNSPLHF. The V and J genes are TRBV5-6 and TRBJ1-6, with no clear D. The CDR3 runs to 12 residues. The germline V gene has CDR1 SGHDT and CDR2 YYEEEE.

This clone was recorded once. The junction differs from germline at one of its ends, possibly a read error. The rearrangement uses TRBV7-7 and TRBJ2-7; D is unresolved. Germline loops: CDR1 SSHAT, CDR2 FNYEAQ (reference sequence). This CDR3 is 13 amino acids long. The CDR3 is CASSLEAGYEQYF. The DNA for the CDR3 is TGTGCTAGCAGCTTAGAGGCCGGGTACGAGCAGTACTTC.

This chain connects TRBV27 to TRBJ1-5, with a possible D match to TRBD1 (5 bases). This CDR3 is built from 14 residues. Trimming shortened V by 4 bases and J by 4 bases, and 11 bases separated the two germline ends. The germline V gene encodes CDR1 MNHEY and CDR2 SMNVEV (reference sequence). The chain's CDR3 is CASSSGAPNQPQHF. CDR3 coding DNA: TGTGCCAGCAGTTCTGGGGCCCCTAATCAGCCCCAGCATTTT.

The gene calls are TRBV11-2 and TRBJ2-7; 7 nucleotides line up with TRBD1. V lost 4 bases, J lost 3 bases, and 6 bases stayed unmatched. Germline lookup yields CDR1 SGHAT and CDR2 FQNNGV. The CDR3 length is 14 residues. CDR3 protein: CASSSWDSLYEQYF. CDR3 DNA: TGTGCCAGCAGCTCCTGGGACAGTCTCTACGAGCAGTACTTC.